Below, one T cell receptor beta chain is given with its context. This record comes from a study of cytomegalovirus exposure and HLA in healthy donors. Primers for the PCR totalled 60 Vbeta and 13 Jbeta. Data came from immunoSEQ multiplex PCR; TCRdb stores just in-frame clones and leaves some out. The repertoire includes about 220,000 clones, about 70% of them detected once, and under 2% sits in the top ten. After removal of 7 bases from V and 1 base from J, the junction contained 6 bases not matched to a gene. The length of the CDR3 is 13 residues. The V gene's germline CDR1 is GTSNPN and CDR2 SVGIG (reference sequence).

V and J are TRBV30 and TRBJ1-1; TRBD1 aligns across 7 bases. The source of this sequence is a woman aged 25 to 39 in good health and CMV-seronegative. Specimen: PBMCs. As DNA, the CDR3 is TGTGCCTCGGCGGACAGGAGGAACACTGAAGCTTTCTTT. This sequence encodes CASADRRNTEAFF. The full variable domain, its missing parts supplied by reference TRBV30 and TRBJ1-1, is SQTIHQWPATLVQPVGSPLSLECTVEGTSNPNLYWYRQAAGRGLQLLFYSVGIGQISSEVPQNLSASRPQDRQFILSSKKLLLSDSGFYLCASADRRNTEAFFGQGTRLTVV.